This TCR beta chain is drawn from a study of early T cells in non-severe SARS-CoV-2 infection. As for the study in general: From unsorted whole blood, bulk RNA was sequenced, and the chains remained unpaired.

The CDR3 spans 15 residues. The trim removed 4 bases at V and 4 bases at J, leaving 5 bases unmatched. Germline CDR1 is MNHEY and CDR2 is SMNVEV (reference sequence). This clonotype was counted at least ten times. The library protocol tagged individual cDNA molecules with unique molecular identifiers. Each CDR3 protein gets one entry after TCRdb re-called the 5' RACE reads with MiXCR. The profile shows roughly 34,000 distinct CDR3 sequences, under 8% of them singletons. This clonotype was obtained from an adult who was a healthcare worker with PCR-confirmed SARS-CoV-2 infection or an uninfected control (not recorded which). This specimen consisted of whole blood, obtained at baseline. The chain combines TRBV27 with TRBJ1-4, with 8 bases identical to TRBD1. Here the CDR3 reads CASSSIQGVNEKLFF. In DNA form, the CDR3 reads TGTGCCAGCAGTTCCATACAGGGGGTTAATGAAAAACTGTTTTTT. The variable domain in full, with the rest retrieved from reference TRBV27 and TRBJ1-4, is EAQVTQNPRYLITVTGKKLTVTCSQNMNHEYMSWYRQDPGLGLRQIYYSMNVEVTDKGDVPEGYKVSRKEKRNFPLILESPSPNQTSLYFCASSSIQGVNEKLFFGSGTQLSVL.